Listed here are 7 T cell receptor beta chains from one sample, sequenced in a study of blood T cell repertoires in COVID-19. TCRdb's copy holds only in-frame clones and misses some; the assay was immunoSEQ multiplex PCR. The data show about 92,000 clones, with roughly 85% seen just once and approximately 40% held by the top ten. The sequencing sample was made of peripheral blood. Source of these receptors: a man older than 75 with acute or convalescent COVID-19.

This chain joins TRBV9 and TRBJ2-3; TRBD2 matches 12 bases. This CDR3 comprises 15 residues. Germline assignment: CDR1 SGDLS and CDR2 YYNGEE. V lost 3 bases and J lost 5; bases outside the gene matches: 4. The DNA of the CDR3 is TGTGCCAGCAGCGGACTAGCGGGAGCGGTAGATACGCAGTATTTT. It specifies CASSGLAGAVDTQYF. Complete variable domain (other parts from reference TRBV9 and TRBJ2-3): DSGVTQTPKHLITATGQRVTLRCSPRSGDLSVYWYQQSLDQGLQFLIQYYNGEERAKGNILERFSAQQFPDLHSELNLSSLELGDSALYFCASSGLAGAVDTQYFGPGTRLTVL.

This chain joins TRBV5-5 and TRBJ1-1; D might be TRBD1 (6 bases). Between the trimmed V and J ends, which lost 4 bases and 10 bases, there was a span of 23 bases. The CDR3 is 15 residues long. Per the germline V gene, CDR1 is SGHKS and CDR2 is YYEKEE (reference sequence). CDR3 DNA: TGTGCCAGCAGCCTGGGACTACAGGGAATGGGGTCAGCTTTCTTT. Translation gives CASSLGLQGMGSAFF.

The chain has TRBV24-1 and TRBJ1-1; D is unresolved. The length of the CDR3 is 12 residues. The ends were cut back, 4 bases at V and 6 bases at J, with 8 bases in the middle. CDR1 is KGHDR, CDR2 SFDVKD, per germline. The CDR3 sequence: CATSDGLAEAFF. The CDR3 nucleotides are TGTGCCACCAGTGACGGACTAGCTGAAGCTTTCTTT.

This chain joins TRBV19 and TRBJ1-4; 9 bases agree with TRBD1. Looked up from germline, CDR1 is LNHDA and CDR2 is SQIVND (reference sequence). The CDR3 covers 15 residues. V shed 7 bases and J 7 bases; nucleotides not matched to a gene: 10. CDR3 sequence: CASTLGTGLGEKLFF. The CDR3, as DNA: TGTGCCAGTACCCTGGGGACAGGGCTCGGTGAAAAACTGTTTTTT. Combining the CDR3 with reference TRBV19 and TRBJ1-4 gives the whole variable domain DGGITQSPKYLFRKEGQNVTLSCEQNLNHDAMYWYRQDPGQGLRLIYYSQIVNDFQKGDIAEGYSVSREKKESFPLTVTSAQKNPTAFYLCASTLGTGLGEKLFFGSGTQLSVL.

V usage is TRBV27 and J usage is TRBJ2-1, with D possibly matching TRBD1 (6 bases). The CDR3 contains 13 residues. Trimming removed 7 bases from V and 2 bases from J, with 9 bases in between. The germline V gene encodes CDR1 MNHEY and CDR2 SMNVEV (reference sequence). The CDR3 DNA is TGTGCCAGCAAGTCAGGGGCCTACAATGAGCAGTTCTTC. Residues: CASKSGAYNEQFF.

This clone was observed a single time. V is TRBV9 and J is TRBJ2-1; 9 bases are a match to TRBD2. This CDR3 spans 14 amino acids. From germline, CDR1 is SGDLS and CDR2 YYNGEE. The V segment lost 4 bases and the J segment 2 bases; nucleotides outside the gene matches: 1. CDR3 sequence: CASSPSGTYNEQFF. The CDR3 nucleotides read TGTGCCAGCAGCCCTAGCGGGACCTACAATGAGCAGTTCTTC.

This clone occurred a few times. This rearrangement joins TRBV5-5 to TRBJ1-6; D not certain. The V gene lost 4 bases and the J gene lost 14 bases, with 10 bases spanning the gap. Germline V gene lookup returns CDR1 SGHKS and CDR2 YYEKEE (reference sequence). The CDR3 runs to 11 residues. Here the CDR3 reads CASSVEKSLHF. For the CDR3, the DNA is TGTGCCAGCAGCGTAGAAAAGTCCCTCCACTTT.